This T cell receptor (beta chain) came from a study of blood T cell repertoires in COVID-19. Profiled with immunoSEQ multiplex PCR; TCRdb holds only in-frame clones, not every one. The sample includes roughly 54,000 clones, about 86% of them seen just once. This CDR3 region has 14 residues. CDR1 and CDR2 (germline): LNHDA, SQIVND (reference sequence). Losses at the gene ends were 6 bases for V and 4 bases for J; bases not matched to a gene: 4. The sequence was collected from a woman in her sixties or seventies with COVID-19, enrolled during active disease. The source material was peripheral blood. The chain has TRBV19 and TRBJ2-1; 9 bases map to TRBD1. DNA for the CDR3: TGTGCCAGTAGGGGGACAGGGTCATACAATGAGCAGTTCTTC. It yields the protein CASRGTGSYNEQFF.